This T cell receptor (beta chain) was identified during a study of human T cells and chemical hapten exposure. Looking at the study overall: Across its approximately 25 weeks, the study gave patients weekly diphenylcyclopropenone doses to the scalp.

Library preparation tagged each individual cDNA molecule with a unique molecular identifier. In TCRdb, the RACE reads were re-called with MiXCR into one record per CDR3 protein. The sample has about 81,000 distinct CDR3 sequences, about 10% seen once. The CDR3 runs 18 residues. CDR1 is SGHRS, CDR2 YFSETQ, per germline. The J segment lost 5 bases and the V segment lost 4 bases, leaving 9 bases of the junction unmatched. Time point here: patch test 2, 6 weeks after DPC sensitization. Treatment given: therapeutic diphenylcyclopropenone sensitization with weekly scalp DPC. This clonotype was counted many times.

Specimen: whole blood, collected in connection with sensitization to the hapten diphenylcyclopropenone (DPC). The sequence was obtained from a woman in her twenties or thirties with alopecia areata. Some clones in this sample may be carry-over from other donors' samples. This rearrangement joins TRBV5-1 to TRBJ2-2, with 15 nucleotides matching TRBD2. The CDR3 region has the DNA TGCGCCAGCAGCCCGGGACTAGCGGGGGGATTCAGAACCGGGGAGCTGTTTTTT. This sequence encodes CASSPGLAGGFRTGELFF.